This is a list of T cell receptor beta chains from one sample in a study of identical twins. TCRdb re-called the 5' RACE reads through MiXCR, storing one row per CDR3 protein. The sample has hundreds of thousands of distinct CDR3 sequences, 21% seen once. The sample was also linked to a second study, of T cells expressing NK-cell markers.

Sequencing was performed on PBMCs. These receptors originate from a young woman in good health. CDR3s include the opening cysteine and the closing phenylalanine or tryptophan. A row's size may be missing; if present it is once, few, many or a size class.

clone_size: many; v_call: TRBV11-1; j_call: TRBJ2-3; cdr3_aa: CASSRKRLIADTQYF
clone_size: few; v_call: TRBV10-3; j_call: TRBJ1-5; cdr3_aa: CAISGGIGNQPQHF
clone_size: .; v_call: TRBV29-1; j_call: TRBJ1-1; cdr3_aa: CSVGFGGMNTEAFF
clone_size: few; v_call: TRBV6-6; j_call: TRBJ2-3; cdr3_aa: CASSTTVGRQYF
clone_size: .; v_call: TRBV20-1; j_call: TRBJ1-5; cdr3_aa: CSAAPGTSGQHF
clone_size: few; v_call: TRBV12-3/TRBV12-4; j_call: TRBJ1-1; cdr3_aa: CASSLPQHTEAFF
clone_size: few; v_call: TRBV27; j_call: TRBJ2-2; cdr3_aa: CASSLLRGWGTGELFF
clone_size: few; v_call: TRBV10-3; j_call: TRBJ2-2; cdr3_aa: CAISQIPLAANTGELFF
clone_size: many; v_call: TRBV15; j_call: TRBJ2-5; cdr3_aa: CATSNRGGGETQYF
clone_size: .; v_call: TRBV5-1; j_call: TRBJ1-1; cdr3_aa: CASSLAPGGEAFF
clone_size: few; v_call: TRBV18; j_call: TRBJ2-7; cdr3_aa: CASSSRHLNSYEQYF
clone_size: .; v_call: TRBV24-1; j_call: TRBJ2-3; cdr3_aa: CATSDPGTTADTQYF
clone_size: .; v_call: TRBV5-1; j_call: TRBJ2-5; cdr3_aa: CASSGTTSTETQYF
clone_size: .; v_call: TRBV12-3/TRBV12-4; j_call: TRBJ1-2; cdr3_aa: CASSPDPGVGGYTF
clone_size: .; v_call: TRBV12-3/TRBV12-4; j_call: TRBJ2-2; cdr3_aa: CASSPRTSNTGELFF
clone_size: .; v_call: TRBV5-6; j_call: TRBJ2-7; cdr3_aa: CASSFGQPDEQYF
clone_size: once; v_call: TRBV6-5; j_call: TRBJ2-7; cdr3_aa: CASSYLSTGYEQYF
clone_size: few; v_call: TRBV6-1; j_call: TRBJ2-7; cdr3_aa: CASSGQAGGREQYF
clone_size: few; v_call: TRBV12-3/TRBV12-4; j_call: TRBJ2-7; cdr3_aa: CASSLGDRGTRVQYF
clone_size: .; v_call: TRBV27; j_call: TRBJ1-1; cdr3_aa: CASRFLQKNTEAFF
clone_size: .; v_call: TRBV12-3/TRBV12-4; j_call: TRBJ2-1; cdr3_aa: CASSIGGKYNEQFF
clone_size: many; v_call: TRBV6-2/TRBV6-3; j_call: TRBJ2-7; cdr3_aa: CASTSGTARPYEQYF
clone_size: many; v_call: TRBV5-6; j_call: TRBJ1-1; cdr3_aa: CASSSGRMRRDYTEAFF
clone_size: many; v_call: TRBV20-1; j_call: TRBJ2-7; cdr3_aa: CSAQIYYEQYF
clone_size: .; v_call: TRBV5-5; j_call: TRBJ2-1; cdr3_aa: CASSSGGFEQFF
clone_size: few; v_call: TRBV12-3/TRBV12-4; j_call: TRBJ2-1; cdr3_aa: CASSLRTSGSAEQFF
clone_size: .; v_call: TRBV20-1; j_call: TRBJ2-7; cdr3_aa: CSAPRQILSYEQYF
clone_size: many; v_call: TRBV12-3/TRBV12-4; j_call: TRBJ2-1; cdr3_aa: CASSLLTAAEQFF
clone_size: few; v_call: TRBV6-1; j_call: TRBJ2-3; cdr3_aa: CASSLGTGFTDTQYF
clone_size: .; v_call: TRBV15; j_call: TRBJ2-5; cdr3_aa: CATSNPQTQYF
clone_size: few; v_call: TRBV9; j_call: TRBJ2-5; cdr3_aa: CASSGQYQETQYF
clone_size: .; v_call: TRBV6-5; j_call: TRBJ1-2; cdr3_aa: CASSNRQGIGQYGYTF
clone_size: many; v_call: TRBV4-3; j_call: TRBJ1-5; cdr3_aa: CASSPGPDWNQPQHF
clone_size: .; v_call: TRBV5-5; j_call: TRBJ2-7; cdr3_aa: CASSSRGQGIIYEQYF
clone_size: many; v_call: TRBV3-1; j_call: TRBJ2-1; cdr3_aa: CASSQGPWDEQFF
clone_size: few; v_call: TRBV5-5; j_call: TRBJ2-5; cdr3_aa: CASSLVARRAETQYF
clone_size: few; v_call: TRBV7-9; j_call: TRBJ2-1; cdr3_aa: CASSLVGGLVINEQFF
clone_size: .; v_call: TRBV20-1; j_call: TRBJ2-5; cdr3_aa: CSARRLAGGPQETQYF
clone_size: .; v_call: TRBV5-1; j_call: TRBJ2-7; cdr3_aa: CASSFNGRLYEQYF
clone_size: few; v_call: TRBV29-1; j_call: TRBJ1-2; cdr3_aa: CSSAGSYGYTF
clone_size: many; v_call: TRBV2; j_call: TRBJ1-4; cdr3_aa: CASSRDTGREKLFF
clone_size: few; v_call: TRBV5-1; j_call: TRBJ2-3; cdr3_aa: CASSQDYLDTQYF
clone_size: .; v_call: TRBV5-5; j_call: TRBJ2-1; cdr3_aa: CASSLRVSTSYNEQFF
clone_size: many; v_call: TRBV20-1; j_call: TRBJ2-3; cdr3_aa: CSLASSGRYGDTQYF
clone_size: .; v_call: TRBV29-1; j_call: TRBJ2-2; cdr3_aa: CSVVRGTGELFF
clone_size: .; v_call: TRBV20-1; j_call: TRBJ2-2; cdr3_aa: CSARMWAGTGELFF
clone_size: .; v_call: TRBV5-1; j_call: TRBJ1-2; cdr3_aa: CASSSDGTNYGYTF
clone_size: .; v_call: TRBV12-3/TRBV12-4; j_call: TRBJ2-3; cdr3_aa: CASGISGVAADTQFF
clone_size: .; v_call: TRBV19; j_call: TRBJ2-7; cdr3_aa: CASSMRLGQGYEQYF
clone_size: .; v_call: TRBV3-1; j_call: TRBJ2-3; cdr3_aa: CASSLLGVAGPTDTQYF
clone_size: .; v_call: TRBV5-1; j_call: TRBJ2-7; cdr3_aa: CASSLGQRTDLYEQYF
clone_size: many; v_call: TRBV12-3/TRBV12-4; j_call: TRBJ1-5; cdr3_aa: CASSLSTAQPQHF
clone_size: few; v_call: TRBV12-3/TRBV12-4; j_call: TRBJ2-2; cdr3_aa: CASSFLGIRITGELFF
clone_size: few; v_call: TRBV11-2; j_call: TRBJ2-1; cdr3_aa: CASSFWGASGGTYNEQFF
clone_size: .; v_call: TRBV7-8; j_call: TRBJ1-3; cdr3_aa: CASSLAISGNTIYF
clone_size: .; v_call: TRBV5-1; j_call: TRBJ2-2; cdr3_aa: CASSLMWGNTGELFF
clone_size: .; v_call: TRBV12-3/TRBV12-4; j_call: TRBJ2-1; cdr3_aa: CASSFNSQLQFF
clone_size: many; v_call: TRBV10-3; j_call: TRBJ1-2; cdr3_aa: CAISESAAVEGYTF
clone_size: few; v_call: TRBV20-1; j_call: TRBJ2-7; cdr3_aa: CSASPRDSIYEQYF